A selection of T cell receptor beta chains follows, all from one sample in a study of control samples from healthy donors and cancer patients. The assay was immunoSEQ multiplex PCR, and TCRdb's table has in-frame clones only and misses some. The table lists around 30,000 clones, under 95% of them singletons. The sequencing sample was made of PBMCs. The receptor set was obtained from a man in his forties with colorectal cancer. Both conserved end residues are part of each CDR3. The order of the fields is J gene, clone size, V gene, D gene, CDR3 protein, CDR3 DNA. A D gene is named only where the DNA matches it firmly. The size of a clone is reported for some rows only, either as once, few or many, or as a class for expanded clones.

>TRBJ2-2|once|TRBV7-2|NA
CASSDTGELFF
TGTGCCAGCAGCGACACCGGGGAGCTGTTTTTT
>TRBJ1-1|NA|TRBV16|NA
CASSNSPGTEAFF
TGTGCCAGCAGCAACTCCCCTGGGACTGAAGCTTTCTTT
>TRBJ1-2|NA|TRBV2|NA
CAIQTGPHYGYTF
TGTGCCATCCAGACGGGCCCCCACTATGGCTACACCTTC
>TRBJ1-3|NA|TRBV4-3|NA
CASSPSSRDSGNTIYF
TGCGCCAGCAGCCCCTCCAGCAGGGACTCTGGAAACACCATATATTTT
>TRBJ2-7|once|TRBV9|TRBD1
CASSVSGQDYEQYF
TGTGCCAGCAGCGTAAGCGGACAGGACTACGAGCAGTACTTC
>TRBJ1-1|NA|TRBV4-1|NA
CASSQGVSNTEAFF
TGCGCCAGCAGCCAAGGGGTGTCAAACACTGAAGCTTTCTTT
>TRBJ2-5|NA|TRBV5-1|NA
CASSRPANGEETQYF
TGCGCCAGCAGCCGTCCTGCTAATGGGGAGGAGACCCAGTACTTC
>TRBJ1-1|NA|TRBV6-5|NA
CASRGPSGTEAFF
TGTGCCAGCCGAGGTCCCTCGGGAACTGAAGCTTTCTTT
>TRBJ1-4|NA|TRBV2|NA
CASSESGFGEKLFF
TGTGCCAGCAGTGAGTCTGGGTTCGGTGAAAAACTGTTTTTT
>TRBJ1-1|medium-sized|TRBV4-1|TRBD1
CASSQNPGQPNTEAFF
TGCGCCAGCAGCCAAAATCCGGGACAGCCGAACACTGAAGCTTTCTTT
>TRBJ1-4|NA|TRBV7-2|TRBD1
CASSLGQGNEKLFF
TGTGCCAGCAGCTTAGGACAGGGTAATGAAAAACTGTTTTTT
>TRBJ2-7|NA|TRBV3-1/TRBV3-2|NA
CASSQTGNEQYF
TGTGCCAGCAGCCAAACCGGGAACGAGCAGTACTTC
>TRBJ2-5|NA|TRBV18|TRBD2
CASSPPGGFQETQYF
TGTGCCAGCTCACCACCGGGGGGGTTTCAAGAGACCCAGTACTTC
>TRBJ1-5|NA|TRBV5-5|TRBD1
CASSLDRGGNQPQHF
TGTGCCAGCAGCTTGGACAGGGGGGGCAATCAGCCCCAGCATTTT
>TRBJ1-6|NA|TRBV15|NA
CATSIGDSPLHF
TGTGCCACCTCGATTGGGGATTCACCCCTCCACTTT
>TRBJ2-5|NA|TRBV18|NA
CASSPLRGMEETQYF
TGTGCCAGCTCACCCCTTAGGGGGATGGAGGAGACCCAGTACTTC
>TRBJ2-5|NA|TRBV27|TRBD2
CASSFVQRGGPVETQYF
TGTGCCAGCAGTTTCGTCCAGCGGGGGGGTCCGGTGGAGACCCAGTACTTC
>TRBJ2-2|NA|TRBV18|NA
CASSGDGFTGELFF
TGTGCCAGCTCAGGGGACGGGTTCACCGGGGAGCTGTTTTTT
>TRBJ2-2|NA|TRBV13|NA
CASSPGAGELFF
TGTGCCAGCAGCCCCGGGGCCGGGGAGCTGTTTTTT
>TRBJ1-3|once|TRBV19|NA
CASTLDFFSGNTIYF
TGTGCCAGTACCCTGGACTTCTTCTCTGGAAACACCATATATTTT
>TRBJ1-2|NA|TRBV4-1|TRBD1
CASSQDWAGQADYGYTF
TGCGCCAGCAGCCAAGATTGGGCGGGACAGGCAGATTATGGCTACACCTTC
>TRBJ2-1|NA|TRBV9|TRBD2
CASSVVGSRGGYNEQFF
TGTGCCAGCAGCGTAGTAGGATCGCGGGGGGGTTACAATGAGCAGTTCTTC
>TRBJ2-3|once|TRBV7-9|TRBD2
CASSPTSGGADTQYF
TGTGCCAGCAGCCCGACTAGCGGGGGGGCAGATACGCAGTATTTT
>TRBJ2-7|NA|TRBV27|NA
CASSQDGTYEQYF
TGTGCCAGCAGTCAGGACGGAACCTACGAGCAGTACTTC
>TRBJ2-1|NA|TRBV12-3/TRBV12-4|NA
CASSATSNEQFF
TGTGCCAGCAGCGCTACTAGCAATGAGCAGTTCTTC
>TRBJ2-2|NA|TRBV7-8|TRBD2
CASSGEGSTGELFF
TGTGCCAGCAGCGGGGAGGGCAGCACCGGGGAGCTGTTTTTT
>TRBJ1-3|NA|TRBV7-3|TRBD1
CASSLTGQAISSGNTIYF
TGTGCCAGCAGCTTAACTGGACAGGCAATCTCCTCTGGAAACACCATATATTTT
>TRBJ1-1|NA|TRBV11-3|NA
CASTTEGPAFF
TGTGCCAGCACCACCGAAGGGCCAGCTTTCTTT
>TRBJ1-3|once|TRBV7-2|NA
CASSLGFSSGNTIYF
TGTGCCAGCAGCTTAGGGTTCAGCTCTGGAAACACCATATATTTT
>TRBJ1-2|NA|TRBV12-3/TRBV12-4|NA
CASTRGSINGYTF
TGTGCCAGCACCCGCGGCTCAATTAATGGCTACACCTTC
>TRBJ1-6|NA|TRBV12-3/TRBV12-4|TRBD1
CASGTGVRSPLHF
TGTGCCAGCGGGACAGGGGTGCGATCACCCCTCCACTTT
>TRBJ1-3|once|TRBV12-3/TRBV12-4|NA
CASSLANTIYF
TGTGCCAGCAGCCTGGCGAACACCATATATTTT
>TRBJ1-1|NA|TRBV6-6|NA
CASSLGAGTEAFF
TGTGCCAGCAGCTTGGGGGCTGGGACTGAAGCTTTCTTT
>TRBJ2-1|NA|TRBV3-1/TRBV3-2|NA
CASSQEGPTQFF
TGTGCCAGCAGCCAAGAGGGGCCGACACAGTTCTTC
>TRBJ1-1|NA|TRBV18|NA
CASSPMNSVTPMNTEAFF
TGTGCCAGCTCACCAATGAATTCGGTCACTCCCATGAACACTGAAGCTTTCTTT
>TRBJ1-1|once|TRBV19|TRBD1
CASSTRLGQGATEAFF
TGTGCCAGTAGTACCAGATTAGGACAGGGGGCAACTGAAGCTTTCTTT
>TRBJ1-2|NA|TRBV2|NA
CASNVQQSNYGYTF
TGTGCCAGCAACGTACAGCAATCAAACTATGGCTACACCTTC
>TRBJ2-1|NA|TRBV19|NA
CASSINRVNEQFF
TGTGCCAGTAGTATAAACAGGGTTAATGAGCAGTTCTTC
>TRBJ1-1|NA|TRBV7-3|NA
CASSFAGNTEAFF
TGTGCCAGCAGCTTTGCGGGGAACACTGAAGCTTTCTTT
>TRBJ1-3|NA|TRBV19|TRBD1
CASSPPGQVGNTIYF
TGTGCCAGTAGTCCACCCGGACAGGTGGGAAACACCATATATTTT
>TRBJ2-1|NA|TRBV15|NA
CATSRDAGGEQFF
TGTGCCACCAGCAGAGATGCGGGTGGCGAGCAGTTCTTC
>TRBJ2-7|NA|TRBV18|NA
CASSPDLSGQYF
TGTGCCAGCTCACCCGATTTAAGTGGGCAGTACTTC
>TRBJ1-1|NA|TRBV4-2|TRBD1
CASSLRDRENTEAFF
TGTGCCAGCAGCCTGAGGGACAGGGAAAACACTGAAGCTTTCTTT
>TRBJ2-4|NA|TRBV7-3|TRBD1
CASSRPGTGSKNIQYF
TGTGCCAGCAGCCGTCCTGGGACAGGGTCCAAAAACATTCAGTACTTC
>TRBJ2-7|NA|TRBV7-2|TRBD1
CASSLFVGQFNEQYF
TGTGCCAGCAGCTTATTTGTGGGACAGTTTAATGAGCAGTACTTC
>TRBJ1-1|NA|TRBV6-5|TRBD1
CASIIAGTGAEAFF
TGTGCCAGCATTATCGCAGGGACAGGGGCTGAAGCTTTCTTT
>TRBJ2-2|once|TRBV5-1|NA
CASSTGTKNTGELFF
TGCGCCAGCAGCACCGGGACAAAGAACACCGGGGAGCTGTTTTTT
>TRBJ1-4|NA|TRBV4-1|NA
CASSQPGSSEKLFF
TGCGCCAGCAGCCAACCGGGGTCTAGTGAAAAACTGTTTTTT
>TRBJ2-7|NA|TRBV11-2|TRBD2
CASSLEGGKGSYEQYF
TGTGCCAGCAGCTTAGAGGGGGGGAAAGGATCCTACGAGCAGTACTTC
>TRBJ2-6|once|TRBV3-1/TRBV3-2|NA
CASSSRGTGANVLTF
TGTGCCAGCAGCTCACGGGGGACTGGGGCCAACGTCCTGACTTTC
>TRBJ1-2|NA|TRBV18|NA
CASSPPGPSAYTF
TGTGCCAGCTCACCACCCGGACCCTCGGCCTACACCTTC
>TRBJ1-2|NA|TRBV6-5|TRBD1
CASSNAQGRYGYTF
TGTGCCAGCAGTAACGCACAGGGGCGCTATGGCTACACCTTC
>TRBJ1-5|NA|TRBV2|NA
CASKGEVISNQPQHF
TGTGCCAGCAAGGGTGAGGTAATTAGCAATCAGCCCCAGCATTTT
>TRBJ2-7|NA|TRBV7-9|TRBD2
CASSLSGGAREQYF
TGTGCCAGCAGCCTAAGCGGGGGGGCCCGGGAGCAGTACTTC
>TRBJ2-2|NA|TRBV7-2|NA
CASSFTGEANTGELFF
TGTGCCAGCAGCTTCACGGGGGAAGCGAACACCGGGGAGCTGTTTTTT
>TRBJ2-3|NA|TRBV7-3|TRBD1
CASSGGTGAGADTQYF
TGTGCCAGCAGCGGGGGGACAGGGGCCGGGGCAGATACGCAGTATTTT